This entry describes one T cell receptor (beta chain). Its antigen remains unidentified. These data belong to a study of cytomegalovirus exposure and HLA in healthy donors. These donors counted as nominally healthy when sampled, but unrecorded immune exposures were likely. The study, taken as a whole, reports: Cytomegalovirus association was assigned to approximately 160 TCR beta chains. Most TCR sequences were rare, but some public TCRs occurred in many donors.

The primer mix had 60 Vbeta and 13 Jbeta primers. The protocol was immunoSEQ multiplex PCR, while the TCRdb copy is restricted to in-frame clones and leaves out a portion. The specimen's table records approximately 60,000 clones. The V and J ends lost 5 bases and 10 bases, in that order; junction bases with no gene match: 8. The CDR3 has 14 residues. Germline CDR1 and CDR2: SGDLS and YYNGEE. The chain uses TRBV9 and TRBJ2-1, with TRBD1 matching 11 bases. Sequenced sample: PBMCs. The receptor was derived from a man aged 30 to 39 in good health and CMV-seropositive. CDR3 in DNA: TGTGCCAGCAGGGAAGGACAGGGGGCGGGAGAGCAGTTCTTC. Protein: CASREGQGAGEQFF.